The next 15 T cell receptor beta chains were all read from a single sample in a study of blood T cells in healthy people across ages. Primed by a sample-barcoded 5' primer and a J-beta primer mix, a second PCR proceeded for roughly 6 to 12 cycles. TCRdb used MiXCR to reprocess the 5' RACE reads, holding one entry per CDR3 protein. This sample has some 1,800,000 distinct CDR3 sequences, with more than 35% found just once. Material for sequencing was blood. The receptors derive from a human donor in good health.

The V call is TRBV20-1, the J call TRBJ1-2, with D unclear. Germline V gene lookup returns CDR1 DFQATT and CDR2 SNEGSKA (reference sequence). The V and J ends lost 8 bases and 3 bases respectively, with 10 bases between them. The CDR3 length is 11 residues. This chain's CDR3 is CSYKRDYGYTF. The DNA for the CDR3 is TGCAGTTACAAGAGAGACTATGGCTACACCTTC.

The rearrangement joins TRBV7-3 to TRBJ2-1; D unresolved. V was clipped by 9 bases and J by 8 bases, with 17 bases between them. This CDR3 comprises 13 residues. Germline CDR1 and CDR2: SGHTA and FQGTGA. The CDR3 sequence is CARTDSGGDEQFF. The CDR3 region has the DNA TGTGCCAGGACCGACTCCGGTGGGGATGAGCAGTTCTTC.

This clonotype occurred once. The junction and the germline gene differ at one end; a read error may be behind it. The rearrangement links TRBV7-9 to TRBJ2-1; 8 nucleotides agree with TRBD2. The germline V gene has CDR1 SEHNR and CDR2 FQNEAQ (reference sequence). The CDR3 runs to 13 residues. Written as DNA, the CDR3 is TGCGCCAACAGCCCGAGCGGGAGTTGGTCGCAGTTCTTC. Translated, it gives CANSPSGSWSQFF.

In its sample, this clonotype was seen a few times. This rearrangement joins TRBV4-3 to TRBJ2-1; unclear D gene. The CDR3 totals 18 residues. Germline-derived CDR1 and CDR2 are LGHNA and YSLEER. The V and J ends lost 4 bases and 0 bases respectively, with 19 bases between them. This CDR3 reads CASSRDGKLISSYNEQFF. CDR3 bases: TGCGCCAGCAGCCGAGACGGCAAGCTCATAAGCTCCTACAATGAGCAGTTCTTC.

The chain couples TRBV6-5 to TRBJ2-1, with TRBD1 matching 7 bases. Trimming cost V 4 bases and J 12 bases; bases outside gene matches: 9. The CDR3 loop spans 13 amino acids. CDR1 MNHEY and CDR2 SVGAGI come from the germline V gene. The CDR3, as DNA: TGTGCCAGCAGTTTAAGACAGGGCCCCTTGCAGTTCTTC. This translates into CASSLRQGPLQFF.

In its sample, this clonotype was seen once. The rearrangement links TRBV20-1 to TRBJ1-6, with 7 bases aligning to TRBD1. With V trimmed by 4 bases and J by 17 bases, 8 bases remained unmatched. This CDR3 has 11 amino acids. Germline V gene lookup returns CDR1 DFQATT and CDR2 SNEGSKA (reference sequence). CDR3 sequence: CSAIGPGQIHF. The DNA of the CDR3 is TGCAGTGCTATAGGACCGGGACAGATCCACTTT.

Notes on this clonotype: It may be a read error: a sequence one base away is much more abundant. V usage is TRBV29-1 and J usage is TRBJ2-5; 8 nucleotides match TRBD1. The J call is uncertain, as TRBJ2-7 better fits the DNA end. The CDR3 has 15 residues. CDR1 is SQVTM and CDR2 is ANQGSEA in the germline V gene. Here the CDR3 DNA reads TGCAGCGTAAGAGCTACGGGACAGGAGGCAGACGAGCAGTACTTC. This gives the protein CSVRATGQEADEQYF.

This chain links TRBV20-1 with TRBJ2-5; 8 bases are shared with TRBD2. Germline V gene sequence: CDR1 DFQATT, CDR2 SNEGSKA (reference sequence). With 6 bases clipped from V and 4 bases from J, the junction kept 7 bases outside the gene matches. CDR3 length: 13 amino acids. The CDR3 DNA is TGCAGTGCACGTAGCGGGGTTCGAGAGACCCAGTACTTC. Translating it yields CSARSGVRETQYF.

J is TRBJ2-4 and V is TRBV20-1; TRBD1 aligns across 9 bases. The J call is doubtful: the DNA matches TRBJ2-7 better. CDR3 size: 13 residues. CDR1 and CDR2 from the germline V gene are DFQATT and SNEGSKA (reference sequence). The CDR3 nucleotides read TGCAGTGCTCCCCGGGACAGGGACCACGAGCAGTACTTC. Translation gives CSAPRDRDHEQYF.

The rearrangement uses TRBV29-1 and TRBJ1-1; a weak D match, TRBD1 (6 bases). Germline assignment: CDR1 SQVTM and CDR2 ANQGSEA. Between the trimmed V and J ends, which lost 4 bases and 4 bases, there was a span of 13 bases. The CDR3 extends over 13 amino acids. This chain's CDR3 is CSVAITGTTEAFF. The CDR3 coding sequence is TGCAGCGTTGCCATTACAGGGACCACTGAAGCTTTCTTT. Supplemented by reference TRBV29-1 and TRBJ1-1, the full variable domain reads SAVISQKPSRDICQRGTSLTIQCQVDSQVTMMFWYRQQPGQSLTLIATANQGSEATYESGFVIDKFPISRPNLTFSTLTVSNMSPEDSSIYLCSVAITGTTEAFFGQGTRLTVV.

The V gene is TRBV6-2 or TRBV6-3, the J gene TRBJ2-1, with 7 bases lining up with TRBD1. Germline V gene sequence: CDR1 MNHEY, CDR2 SVGEGT. The CDR3 spans 16 residues. Unmatched junction bases numbered 3, after V lost 0 bases and J lost 1 base. In DNA form, the CDR3 reads TGTGCCAGCAGTTACTCGCAGGGGGATTCCTACAATGAGCAGTTCTTC. Its protein is CASSYSQGDSYNEQFF.

The chain employs TRBV6-2 or TRBV6-3 and TRBJ2-7, with 8 nucleotides matching TRBD2. TRBJ2-5 matches the DNA end more closely, so the J call is doubtful. The CDR3 is made up of 17 amino acids. The germline gives CDR1 MNHEY, CDR2 SVGEGT. The CDR3 nucleotides are TGTGCCAGCAGCCCCCCAGCGGGGGCCACCCTAGGGGAGACCCAGTACTTC. Its translation: CASSPPAGATLGETQYF.

V gene TRBV7-9 combines with J gene TRBJ1-1, with D perhaps TRBD1 (5 bases). Germline CDR1 reads SEHNR; CDR2 reads FQNEAQ (reference sequence). V lost 2 bases and J lost 7, with 14 bases in between. This CDR3 is 14 amino acids long. Here the CDR3 reads CASSLNLGLGEAFF. The CDR3 DNA is TGTGCCAGCAGCTTAAATCTGGGGCTTGGTGAAGCTTTCTTT.

V gene TRBV5-5 combines with J gene TRBJ2-5; 7 bases align to TRBD1. CDR3 length: 14 residues. Trimming at V came to 5 bases and at J to 5 bases, leaving 9 bases not matched to a gene. Per germline, CDR1 SGHKS and CDR2 YYEKEE (reference sequence). As DNA, the CDR3 is TGTGCCAGCAGTTTGATACAGGGGTTTGAGACCCAGTACTTC. Translation gives CASSLIQGFETQYF.

This clonotype has just a few counts. The rearrangement joins TRBV3-1 to TRBJ1-2; D not certain. V shed 0 bases and J shed 3 bases, with 11 bases lying between them. From germline, CDR1 is LGHDT and CDR2 YNNKEL (reference sequence). There are 15 residues in the CDR3. The CDR3 region has the DNA TGTGCCAGCAGCCAAGATTATGAAGATCACTATGGCTACACCTTC. As protein: CASSQDYEDHYGYTF.